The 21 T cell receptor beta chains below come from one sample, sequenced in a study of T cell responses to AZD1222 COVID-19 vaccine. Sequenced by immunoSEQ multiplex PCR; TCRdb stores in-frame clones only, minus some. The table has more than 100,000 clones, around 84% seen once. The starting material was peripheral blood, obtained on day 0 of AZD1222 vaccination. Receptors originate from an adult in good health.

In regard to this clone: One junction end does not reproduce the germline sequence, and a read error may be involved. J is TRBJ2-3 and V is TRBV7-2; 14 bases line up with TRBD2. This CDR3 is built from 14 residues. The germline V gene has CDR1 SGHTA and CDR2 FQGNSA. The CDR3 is CASSLPGLAGETLF. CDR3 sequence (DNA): TGTGCCAGCAGCTTACCGGGACTAGCGGGAGAAACACTTTTT.

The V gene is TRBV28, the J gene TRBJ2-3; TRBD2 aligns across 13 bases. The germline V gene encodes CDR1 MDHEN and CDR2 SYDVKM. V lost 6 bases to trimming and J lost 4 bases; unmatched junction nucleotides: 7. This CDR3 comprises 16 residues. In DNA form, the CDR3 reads TGTGCCAGCAGGGCCGGACTAGCGGGAGTTGCAGATACGCAGTATTTT. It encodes CASRAGLAGVADTQYF.

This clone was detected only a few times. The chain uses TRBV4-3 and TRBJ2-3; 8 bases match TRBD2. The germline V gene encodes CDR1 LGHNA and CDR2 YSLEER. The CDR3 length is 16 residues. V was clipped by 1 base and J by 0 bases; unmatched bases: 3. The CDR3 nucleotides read TGCGCCAGCAGCCAAGGAGCGGGAGTTAGCACAGATACGCAGTATTTT. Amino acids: CASSQGAGVSTDTQYF.

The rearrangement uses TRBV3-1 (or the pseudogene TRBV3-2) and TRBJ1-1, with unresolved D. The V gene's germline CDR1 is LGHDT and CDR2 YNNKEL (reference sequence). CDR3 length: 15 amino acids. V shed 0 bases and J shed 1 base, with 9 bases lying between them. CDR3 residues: CASSQEPRRNTEAFF. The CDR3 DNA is TGTGCCAGCAGCCAAGAGCCCCGGAGGAACACTGAAGCTTTCTTT.

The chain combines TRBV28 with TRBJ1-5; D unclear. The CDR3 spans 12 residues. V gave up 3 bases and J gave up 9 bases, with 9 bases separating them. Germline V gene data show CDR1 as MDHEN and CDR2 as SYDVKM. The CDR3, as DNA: TGTGCCAGCAGTTTCCGGCCGGGGCCCCAGCATTTT. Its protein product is CASSFRPGPQHF.

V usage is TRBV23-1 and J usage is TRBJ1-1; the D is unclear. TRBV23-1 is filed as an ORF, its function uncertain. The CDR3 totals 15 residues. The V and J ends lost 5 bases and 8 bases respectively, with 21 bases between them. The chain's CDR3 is CASSALVALAREAFF. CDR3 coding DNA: TGCGCCAGCAGTGCCTTGGTGGCCCTAGCGAGGGAAGCTTTCTTT.

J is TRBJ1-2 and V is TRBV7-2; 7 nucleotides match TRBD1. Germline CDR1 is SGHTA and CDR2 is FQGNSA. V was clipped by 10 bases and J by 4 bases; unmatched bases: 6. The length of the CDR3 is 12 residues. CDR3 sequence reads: CATGTVGYGYTF. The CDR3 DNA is TGTGCCACCGGGACAGTTGGCTATGGCTACACCTTC.

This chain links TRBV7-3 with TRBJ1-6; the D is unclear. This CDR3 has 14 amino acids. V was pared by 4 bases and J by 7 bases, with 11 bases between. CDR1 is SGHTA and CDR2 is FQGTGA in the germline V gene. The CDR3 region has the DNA TGTGCCAGCAGCTCTGAAGGAGGGAATTCACCCCTCCACTTT. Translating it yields CASSSEGGNSPLHF.

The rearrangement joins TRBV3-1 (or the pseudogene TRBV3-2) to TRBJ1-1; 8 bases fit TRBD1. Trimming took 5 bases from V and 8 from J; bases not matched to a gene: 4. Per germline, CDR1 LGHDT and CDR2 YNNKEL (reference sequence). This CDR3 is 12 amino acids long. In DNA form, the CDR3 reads TGTGCCAGCAGCGCCAGGGGGCTGGAAGCTTTCTTT. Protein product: CASSARGLEAFF.

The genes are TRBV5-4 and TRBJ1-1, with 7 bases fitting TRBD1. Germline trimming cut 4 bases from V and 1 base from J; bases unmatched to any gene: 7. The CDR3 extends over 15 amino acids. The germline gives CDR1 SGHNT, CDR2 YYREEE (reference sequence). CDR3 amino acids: CASSLTDRANTEAFF. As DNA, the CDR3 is TGTGCCAGCAGCCTGACCGACAGGGCGAACACTGAAGCTTTCTTT.

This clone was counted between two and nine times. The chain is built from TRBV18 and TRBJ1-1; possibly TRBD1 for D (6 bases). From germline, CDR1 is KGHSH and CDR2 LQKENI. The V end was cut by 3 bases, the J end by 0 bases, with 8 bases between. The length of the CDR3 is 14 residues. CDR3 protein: CASSPGQMNTEAFF. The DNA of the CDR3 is TGTGCCAGCTCACCCGGACAGATGAACACTGAAGCTTTCTTT.

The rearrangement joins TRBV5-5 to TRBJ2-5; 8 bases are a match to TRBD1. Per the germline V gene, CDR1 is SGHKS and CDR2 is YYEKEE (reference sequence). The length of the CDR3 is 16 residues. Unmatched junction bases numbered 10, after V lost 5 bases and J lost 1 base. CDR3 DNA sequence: TGTGCCAGCAGTCTTGGACTCGGGACAGGCCAAGAGACCCAGTACTTC. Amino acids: CASSLGLGTGQETQYF. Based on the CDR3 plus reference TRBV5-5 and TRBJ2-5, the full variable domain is DAGVTQSPTHLIKTRGQQVTLRCSPISGHKSVSWYQQVLGQGPQFIFQYYEKEERGRGNFPDRFSARQFPNYSSELNVNALLLGDSALYLCASSLGLGTGQETQYFGPGTRLLVL.

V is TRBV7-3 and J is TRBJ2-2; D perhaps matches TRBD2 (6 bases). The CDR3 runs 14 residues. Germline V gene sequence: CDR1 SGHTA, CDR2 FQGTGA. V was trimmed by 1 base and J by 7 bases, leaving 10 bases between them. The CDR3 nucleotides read TGTGCCAGCAGCTTAAGCGGGGCGGGCGGGGAGCTGTTTTTT. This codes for CASSLSGAGGELFF.

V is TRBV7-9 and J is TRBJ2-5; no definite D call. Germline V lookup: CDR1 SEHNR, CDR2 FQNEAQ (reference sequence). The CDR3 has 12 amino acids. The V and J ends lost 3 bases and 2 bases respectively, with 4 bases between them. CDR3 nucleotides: TGTGCCAGCAGCTTCAGTCAAGAGACCCAGTACTTC. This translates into CASSFSQETQYF. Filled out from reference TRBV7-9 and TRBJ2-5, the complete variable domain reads DTGVSQNPRHKITKRGQNVTFRCDPISEHNRLYWYRQTLGQGPEFLTYFQNEAQLEKSRLLSDRFSAERPKGSFSTLEIQRTEQGDSAMYLCASSFSQETQYFGPGTRLLVL.

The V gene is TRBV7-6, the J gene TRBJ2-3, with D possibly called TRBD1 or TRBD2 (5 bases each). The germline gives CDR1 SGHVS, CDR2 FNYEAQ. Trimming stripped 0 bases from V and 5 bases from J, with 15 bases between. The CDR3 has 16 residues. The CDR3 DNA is TGTGCCAGCAGCTTAGCTGACGCAGGGAGAGGAGATACGCAGTATTTT. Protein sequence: CASSLADAGRGDTQYF.

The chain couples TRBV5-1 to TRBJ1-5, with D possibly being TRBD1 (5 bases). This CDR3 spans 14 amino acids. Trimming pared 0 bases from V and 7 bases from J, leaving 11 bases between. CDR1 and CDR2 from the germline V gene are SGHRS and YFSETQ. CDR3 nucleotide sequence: TGCGCCAGCAGCTTGGCGACGGGGGAGCAGCCCCAGCATTTT. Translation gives CASSLATGEQPQHF.

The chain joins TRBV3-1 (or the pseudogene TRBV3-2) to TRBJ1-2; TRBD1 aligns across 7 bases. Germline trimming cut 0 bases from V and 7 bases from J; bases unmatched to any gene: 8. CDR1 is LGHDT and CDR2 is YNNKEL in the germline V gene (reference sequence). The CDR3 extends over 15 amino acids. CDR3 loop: CASSQDARQGGGYTF. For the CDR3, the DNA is TGTGCCAGCAGCCAAGATGCGAGACAGGGTGGTGGCTACACCTTC.

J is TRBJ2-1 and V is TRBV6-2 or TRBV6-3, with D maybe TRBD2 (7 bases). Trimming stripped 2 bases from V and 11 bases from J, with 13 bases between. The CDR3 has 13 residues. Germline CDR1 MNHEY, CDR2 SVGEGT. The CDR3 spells CASSYAGAGQQFF. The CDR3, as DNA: TGTGCCAGCAGTTACGCGGGGGCGGGCCAGCAGTTCTTC.

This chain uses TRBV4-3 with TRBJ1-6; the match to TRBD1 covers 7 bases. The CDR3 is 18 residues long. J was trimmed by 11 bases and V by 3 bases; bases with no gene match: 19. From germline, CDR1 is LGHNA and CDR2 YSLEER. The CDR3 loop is CASSQTGTAHSPGAPLHF. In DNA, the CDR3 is TGCGCCAGCAGCCAGACCGGGACAGCACACTCCCCCGGAGCACCCCTCCACTTT.

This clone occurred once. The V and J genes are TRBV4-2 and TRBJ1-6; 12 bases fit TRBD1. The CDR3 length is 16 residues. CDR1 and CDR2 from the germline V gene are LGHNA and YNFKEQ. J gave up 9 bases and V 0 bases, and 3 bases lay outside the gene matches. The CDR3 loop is CASSQEPGQGASPLHF. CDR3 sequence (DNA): TGTGCCAGCAGCCAAGAGCCGGGACAGGGGGCTTCACCCCTCCACTTT.

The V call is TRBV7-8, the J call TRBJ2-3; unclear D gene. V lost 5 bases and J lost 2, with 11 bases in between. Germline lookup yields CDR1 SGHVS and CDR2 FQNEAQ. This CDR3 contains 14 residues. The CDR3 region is CASSQGRLTDTQYF. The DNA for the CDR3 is TGTGCCAGCAGCCAAGGACGGCTCACAGATACGCAGTATTTT.